This T cell receptor beta chain was identified during a study of OX40 agonist ivuxolimab in advanced cancers. Context from the whole study: The costimulatory receptor OX40 (CD134) was targeted by ivuxolimab, a fully human IgG2 agonistic monoclonal antibody. Among the 50 to 55 dose-escalation patients, roughly 20 had hepatocellular carcinoma, 15 or so melanoma, 9 renal cell carcinoma and 9 head and neck cancer. Intravenous ivuxolimab was administered to patients every 2 weeks at six dose levels: 0.01, 0.1, 0.3, 1.5, 3 and 10 mg/kg. The dose-escalation cohort was 80% to 90% male with a mean age of roughly 60 years, ranging from about 20 to 80. The purpose of peripheral TCRbeta sequencing was to test whether ivuxolimab changed TCR sequence diversity and led to clonal T-cell expansion. Patients were allowed to have had prior anti-PD-1, anti-PD-L1 or anti-CTLA-4 therapy, and around two fifths of the dose-escalation patients had been treated with checkpoint inhibitors. The paper reports the monotherapy dose-escalation portion (N of about 54 patients) of the phase I ivuxolimab trial. Partial responses were achieved by three dose-escalation patients, of whom one had hepatocellular carcinoma and two had cutaneous melanoma. What the research found in general, with its limitations: On average, CD8+ T cells showed more expanded clones than CD4+ T cells after ivuxolimab. At doses of 0.1 to 3.0 mg/kg, clonal expansion of both CD4+ and CD8+ blood T cells was observed from baseline to week 6. Low levels of normalized T-cell clonal expansion were also seen in some nonresponding patients. Partial responders in the 0.1-3.0 mg/kg groups had among the lowest normalized peripheral clonal expansion, especially among CD8+ T cells. Antigen specificity was not determined for the clonally expanded peripheral T cells.

As regards this clone: What this receptor recognizes is not known. Base qualities are missing; no much larger clone stands one base away.

Genomic DNA was isolated from the sorted cells so that the TCRbeta CDR3 region could be sequenced. TCRbeta CDR3 regions were sequenced using the immunoSEQ Assay. The immuneACCESS repertoire file appears here via TCRdb, limited to in-frame rearrangements. These files lack a portion of the clones; in checked studies, under half of the deficit traces to unresolved V genes, and the cause of the others is not known. The sample has tens of thousands of clones on record, around 87% of them singletons. Under 0.5% of the sample goes to the ten largest clones. The CDR3 runs 13 amino acids, cysteine and phenylalanine included. The retained sequence is limited to the CDR3, 39 bases, with the frame set at the first base. V and J are truncated by 5 bases and 4 bases respectively, leaving an intervening sequence of 12 bases. Sequences SEHNR (CDR1) and FQNEAQ (CDR2) are obtained from the germline V gene (reference sequence).

The trial excluded patients who had a history of autoimmune disease or were on systemic immunosuppression. Peripheral blood for TCR sequencing was collected from all dose cohorts at baseline, on cycle 4 day 1, and on cycle 7 day 1. Samples came from an open-label, multicenter, first-in-human phase I dose-escalation trial of ivuxolimab. The trial enrolled adults with locally advanced or metastatic head and neck squamous cell, hepatocellular, melanoma or renal cell carcinoma. Before TCR sequencing, CD4+ and CD8+ T cells were separately sorted from peripheral blood. The sequence derives from an adult with an advanced solid tumor such as melanoma, head and neck, liver or kidney cancer. Sequenced material: CD4+ or CD8+ T cells sorted from blood, taken in a trial of the OX40 agonist ivuxolimab. The chain couples TRBV7-9 to TRBJ2-7; TRBD2 is a possible D gene, resting on 5 matching bases. Read as DNA, the sequence is TGTGCCAGCAGCCTCGGGATCCTATACGAGCAGTACTTC. Translated, this gives CASSLGILYEQYF.